The clone carrying this T cell receptor beta chain was counted only a few times. The record originates from a study of blood T cells in healthy people across ages. Alongside a J-beta primer mix, a sample-barcoded 5' primer served in a second PCR lasting roughly 6 to 11 cycles. Using its own MiXCR run on the 5' RACE reads, TCRdb lists one record per CDR3 protein. The table shows over 450,000 distinct CDR3 sequences, with about 25% occurring only once. Germline V gives CDR1 GTSNPN, CDR2 SVGIG (reference sequence). Trimming cost V 0 bases and J 0 bases, with 5 bases left between them. The CDR3 runs to 13 residues. These records were also assigned to another study, of T cells of mothers and their children.

V and J are TRBV30 and TRBJ2-5; D not certain. The clonotype comes from a boy between 10 and 17 years old in good health. The material sequenced was blood. CDR3 protein: CAWSVPNQETQYF. The CDR3, as DNA: TGTGCCTGGAGTGTACCCAACCAAGAGACCCAGTACTTC.